One sample yielded the 9 T cell receptor beta chains listed below, sequenced in a study of blood T cell repertoires in COVID-19. Repertoires were generated with immunoSEQ multiplex PCR, while TCRdb's copy carries only in-frame clones and drops some. Of around 46,000 clones listed, roughly 88% were seen once; the top ten hold 15% to 18%. The sequenced sample consisted of peripheral blood. The receptor source for this set is a human donor in a cohort sampled during active COVID-19. The donor label of this sample is uncertain.

The J gene is TRBJ1-2, the V gene TRBV5-1; D possibly corresponds to TRBD1 (5 bases). The CDR3 loop spans 14 amino acids. V was trimmed by 0 bases and J by 5 bases, leaving 11 bases between them. Germline V gene sequence: CDR1 SGHRS, CDR2 YFSETQ. CDR3: CASSLEGSSYGYTF. For the CDR3, the DNA is TGCGCCAGCAGCTTGGAGGGGTCGTCTTATGGCTACACCTTC.

The J gene is TRBJ2-2, the V gene TRBV2; D gene uncertain. This CDR3 region has 12 residues. V gave up 6 bases and J gave up 3 bases, with 5 bases separating them. The germline V gene encodes CDR1 SNHLY and CDR2 FYNNEI. CDR3 amino acids: CASSPDTGELFF. As DNA, the CDR3 is TGTGCCAGCAGCCCAGACACCGGGGAGCTGTTTTTT.

V gene TRBV19 combines with J gene TRBJ1-2; TRBD1 aligns across 8 bases. The CDR3 extends over 16 amino acids. Germline V CDR1 and CDR2: LNHDA, SQIVND (reference sequence). With V trimmed by 8 bases and J by 4 bases, 15 bases remained unmatched. CDR3 DNA sequence: TGTGCCAGTGCAGGTGGACAGGGTGTCCTGGGCTATGGCTACACCTTC. Translating it yields CASAGGQGVLGYGYTF.

J is TRBJ2-4 and V is TRBV27; possibly TRBD1 for D (6 bases). With 4 bases removed from V and 6 bases from J, the gap between germline ends came to 16 bases. Germline-derived CDR1 and CDR2 are MNHEY and SMNVEV (reference sequence). This CDR3 region has 15 residues. CDR3 sequence reads: CASSSYREWGNIQYF. CDR3 DNA sequence: TGTGCCAGCAGTTCCTACAGGGAATGGGGAAACATTCAGTACTTC.

The V call is TRBV19, the J call TRBJ1-1; D is possibly TRBD1 (5 bases). The CDR3 totals 13 residues. V was cut by 6 bases and J by 3 bases, with 11 bases left in between. CDR1 LNHDA and CDR2 SQIVND come from the germline V gene (reference sequence). This chain's CDR3 is CASSPRGYTEAFF. DNA for the CDR3: TGTGCCAGTAGCCCGCGGGGGTACACTGAAGCTTTCTTT.

The chain uses TRBV12-5 and TRBJ2-2; 7 nucleotides line up with TRBD1. This CDR3 is built from 12 residues. V shed 7 bases and J 7 bases; nucleotides not matched to a gene: 3. Germline lookup yields CDR1 LGHNT and CDR2 FRNRAP. The CDR3 reads CASEGADGELFF. The CDR3 DNA sequence: TGTGCTAGTGAGGGGGCGGACGGGGAGCTGTTTTTT.

This clone was seen more than once but under ten times. The chain joins TRBV7-2 to TRBJ2-1; TRBD1 matches 7 bases. This CDR3 has 15 amino acids. From germline, CDR1 is SGHTA and CDR2 FQGNSA. The J segment lost 8 bases and the V segment lost 6 bases, leaving 13 bases of the junction unmatched. For the CDR3, the DNA is TGTGCCAGCAGTTCGGGACAGATACTTTTCGATGAGCAGTTCTTC. Its protein product is CASSSGQILFDEQFF.

The chain joins TRBV5-1 to TRBJ1-6, with D unclear. The CDR3 contains 15 residues. Germline CDR1 SGHRS, CDR2 YFSETQ. The ends were cut back, 0 bases at V and 9 bases at J, with 13 bases in the middle. The CDR3 DNA reads TGCGCCAGCAGCTTGGACTCCGGGAAGGGTTCACCCCTCCACTTT. As protein: CASSLDSGKGSPLHF.

The chain links TRBV12-3 or TRBV12-4 to TRBJ2-5; no reliable D call. The CDR3 has 12 amino acids. Trimming removed 6 bases at V and 5 bases at J, with 10 bases between. CDR3 in DNA: TGTGCCAGCAGGTTTGCCGGGGAGACCCAGTACTTC. Protein: CASRFAGETQYF.